The clone carrying this T cell receptor (beta chain) has ten or more counts. Germline V gene data show CDR1 as SGHTA and CDR2 as FQGNSA. Trimming took 1 base from V and 6 from J, leaving 10 bases between them. The CDR3 sequence is 13 residues long. This sample was taken from a study of T cells in Graves' hyperthyroidism and ophthalmopathy. Looking at the study overall: Peripheral blood samples were taken at initial diagnosis, prior to any treatment.

The investigators amplified TCR beta CDR3 regions from RNA transcripts. Primed by the HTBI set, a first-round RT-PCR was run on the TCR CDR3. TCRdb re-derived calls from the multiplex PCR reads in MiXCR, one entry per CDR3 protein. The sample comprises approximately 400,000 distinct CDR3 sequences, about 15% of which are singletons, and about 14% rests with the top ten. This chain uses TRBV7-2 with TRBJ2-7; the D gene is possibly TRBD2 (5 bases). The receptor comes from a woman under 30 with Graves' hyperthyroidism. The specimen sequenced was blood. This CDR3 is CASSLESGREQYF. The CDR3 nucleotides read TGTGCCAGCAGCTTAGAAAGCGGACGCGAGCAGTACTTC.